This entry concerns a single T cell receptor (beta chain). These data are taken from a study of blood T cell repertoires in COVID-19. The CDR3 runs to 13 residues. V gave up 9 bases and J gave up 8 bases; unmatched junction bases: 6. Germline loops: CDR1 MNHEY, CDR2 SMNVEV (reference sequence). Assay: immunoSEQ multiplex PCR; the TCRdb copy retains only in-frame clones and omits some. The data hold 97,000 or so clones, with roughly 84% observed a single time. Material: peripheral blood. The clonotype originates from a human donor in a cohort sampled during active COVID-19. The chain combines TRBV27 with TRBJ1-6, with 8 bases identical to TRBD1. CDR3 amino acids: CASSGTGDSPLHF. The DNA for the CDR3 is TGTGCCAGTTCGGGGACAGGCGATTCACCCCTCCACTTT.